This T cell receptor (beta chain) was recorded in a study of blood T cell repertoires in COVID-19. Whole-study context: Sources were T cells, B-cell-depleted T cells, or PBMCs; the material itself was cDNA or gDNA.

One Seattle source followed patients from active infection through their disease course. Original handling: Amplifying reference gene primers gave estimates of nucleated cell counts. Only in-frame clones appear in the TCRdb table, and some are missing; sequencing was by immunoSEQ multiplex PCR. D and trimming were read from the DNA, whereas the V and J calls and clone size are those reported in that table. The table has 300,000 to 450,000 clones, 89% seen once. The CDR3 is 14 amino acids. In germline, CDR1 is MGHRA, CDR2 YSYEKL. The V end lost 0 bases, the J end lost 5 bases, and 10 bases lay between the germline ends.

V and J are TRBV4-1 and TRBJ2-5, with D possibly TRBD1 on 5 matching bases. Sequencing was done on a sample of peripheral blood. The sequence came from a woman aged 30 to 39 with COVID-19, enrolled during active disease. For the CDR3, the DNA is TGCGCCAGCAGCCAAGAACAGGTGACGGAGACCCAGTACTTC. This codes for CASSQEQVTETQYF.